Described below is a single T cell receptor beta chain sequence and its context. The antigen is undetermined. This entry comes from a study of OX40 agonist ivuxolimab in advanced cancers. Study summary: Every 2 weeks, patients received ivuxolimab intravenously, dosed at 0.01 to 10 mg/kg.

Some clones are missing from TCRdb's copy, which holds only in-frame ones; the method was immunoSEQ multiplex PCR. The repertoire holds roughly 64,000 clones, with about 86% as singletons. Study-wide points: Averaging showed that CD8+ T cells had more expanded clones than CD4+ did. At 0.1-3.0 mg/kg, partial responders had clonal expansion among the lowest observed. Also showing low normalized T-cell clonal expansion were some of the nonresponders.

The CDR3 is 14 amino acids. The germline V gene has CDR1 SGDLS and CDR2 YYNGEE. V usage is TRBV9 and J usage is TRBJ2-5, with 8 nucleotides matching TRBD2. The DNA end is more similar to TRBJ2-7, so the J call may be wrong. Here the sequenced sample was CD4+ or CD8+ T cells sorted from blood, taken in a trial of the OX40 agonist ivuxolimab. This receptor was obtained from an adult with an advanced solid tumor such as melanoma, head and neck, liver or kidney cancer. The CDR3 nucleotides are TGTGCCAGCAGCGTAGGAACTAGCGGCTACGAGCAGTACTTC. Amino acid sequence: CASSVGTSGYEQYF.